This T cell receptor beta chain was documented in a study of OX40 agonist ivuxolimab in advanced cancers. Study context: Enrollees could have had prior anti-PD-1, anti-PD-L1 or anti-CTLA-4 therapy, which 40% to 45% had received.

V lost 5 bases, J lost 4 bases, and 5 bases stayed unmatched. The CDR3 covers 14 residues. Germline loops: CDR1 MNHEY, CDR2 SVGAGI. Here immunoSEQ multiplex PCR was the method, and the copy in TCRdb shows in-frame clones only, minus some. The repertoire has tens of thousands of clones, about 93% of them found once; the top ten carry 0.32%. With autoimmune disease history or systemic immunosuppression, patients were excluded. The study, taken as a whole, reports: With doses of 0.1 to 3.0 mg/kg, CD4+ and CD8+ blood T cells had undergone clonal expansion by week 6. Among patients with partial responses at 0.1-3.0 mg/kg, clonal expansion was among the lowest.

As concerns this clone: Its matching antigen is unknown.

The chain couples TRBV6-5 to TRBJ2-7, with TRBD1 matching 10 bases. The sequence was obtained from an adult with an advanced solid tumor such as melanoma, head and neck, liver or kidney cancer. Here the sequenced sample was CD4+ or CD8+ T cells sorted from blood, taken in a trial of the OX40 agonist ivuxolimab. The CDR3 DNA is TGTGCCAGCAGTGTCCCGGGACAGGGGTACGAGCAGTACTTC. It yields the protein CASSVPGQGYEQYF.